The clone carrying this T cell receptor (beta chain) was seen more than once but under ten times. TCRdb passed the RT-PCR reads through MiXCR, listing each CDR3 protein once. The sample has 710,000 or so distinct CDR3 sequences; 15% to 19% are singletons. Germline CDR1 reads DFQATT; CDR2 reads SNEGSKA (reference sequence). CDR3 length: 14 residues. The source of the sample is a study of response to subunit inactivated influenza vaccine. V usage is TRBV20-1 and J usage is TRBJ1-2; D is possibly TRBD1 (5 bases). This receptor was obtained from a man in his fifties who received an inactivated influenza vaccine. The sample consisted of PBMCs from blood, taken approximately 13 days after vaccination. The DNA for the CDR3 is TGCAGCGTGGATGATGACAGAAACCTCTATGGCTACACCTTC. Amino acid sequence: CSVDDDRNLYGYTF.